One sample yielded the 19 T cell receptor beta chains listed below, sequenced in a study of cytomegalovirus exposure and HLA in healthy donors. PCR employed 60 Vbeta and 13 Jbeta primers. Some clones are missing from TCRdb's copy, which holds only in-frame ones; the method was immunoSEQ multiplex PCR. Here the sample spans fewer than 110,000 clones, 65% to 80% being singletons. Sequencing was done on a sample of PBMCs. The receptors come from a woman between 40 and 55 years old in good health and CMV-seronegative.

The chain is built from TRBV27 and TRBJ2-3; TRBD2 matches 9 bases. The CDR3 spans 15 residues. V lost 3 bases, J lost 2 bases, and 3 bases stayed unmatched. From germline, CDR1 is MNHEY and CDR2 SMNVEV (reference sequence). The DNA of the CDR3 is TGTGCCAGCAGTTTGCAGCGGGGGGTCACAGATACGCAGTATTTT. It codes for CASSLQRGVTDTQYF.

The V gene is TRBV12-5, the J gene TRBJ2-3, with 10 bases fitting TRBD1. V dropped 6 bases and J dropped 6; count of bases not matched to a gene: 9. The CDR3 is made up of 15 amino acids. CDR1 and CDR2 (germline): LGHNT, FRNRAP. The CDR3 region is CASGPTGGEWDTQYF. As DNA, the CDR3 is TGTGCTAGTGGACCGACAGGGGGCGAATGGGATACGCAGTATTTT.

V gene TRBV6-6 combines with J gene TRBJ2-1, with 10 bases aligning to TRBD2. The ends lost 10 bases at V and 7 bases at J; junction bases unmatched: 4. The V gene's germline CDR1 is MNHNY and CDR2 SVGAGI (reference sequence). The CDR3 extends over 12 amino acids. The CDR3 loop reads CATLAGVNEQFF. For the CDR3, the DNA is TGTGCCACCCTAGCGGGAGTTAATGAGCAGTTCTTC.

The rearrangement joins TRBV30 to TRBJ2-5; 11 bases are a match to TRBD2. The CDR3 is 13 residues long. The germline V gene has CDR1 GTSNPN and CDR2 SVGIG (reference sequence). V was pared by 3 bases and J by 4 bases, with 1 base of the junction left unmatched. CDR3 protein: CAWRTSGAETQYF. In nucleotides, the CDR3 is TGTGCCTGGAGGACTAGCGGGGCAGAGACCCAGTACTTC.

The chain combines TRBV5-1 with TRBJ2-2; D uncertain. Germline CDR1 is SGHRS and CDR2 is YFSETQ. The CDR3 length is 12 residues. V lost 5 bases, J lost 5 bases, and 7 bases lay in between. The CDR3 nucleotides read TGCGCCAGCAGAGACACTACCGGGGAGCTGTTTTTT. As protein: CASRDTTGELFF.

This clone was detected only a few times. J is TRBJ2-7 and V is TRBV27; D remains ambiguous. The germline V gene has CDR1 MNHEY and CDR2 SMNVEV (reference sequence). The V end lost 2 bases, the J end lost 7 bases, and 6 bases lay between the germline ends. The CDR3 has 11 amino acids. The CDR3 DNA sequence: TGTGCCAGCAGTTTACTCAGGGAGCAGTACTTC. Translated, it gives CASSLLREQYF.

The chain joins TRBV9 to TRBJ2-1; the match to TRBD2 covers 11 bases. V dropped 0 bases and J dropped 2; count of bases not matched to a gene: 13. Per the germline V gene, CDR1 is SGDLS and CDR2 is YYNGEE. This CDR3 has 20 residues. The CDR3: CASSVGLGDTSGGPYNEQFF. DNA for the CDR3: TGTGCCAGCAGCGTAGGTTTGGGGGATACTAGCGGGGGACCCTACAATGAGCAGTTCTTC. The full variable domain, rest sourced from reference TRBV9 and TRBJ2-1, is DSGVTQTPKHLITATGQRVTLRCSPRSGDLSVYWYQQSLDQGLQFLIQYYNGEERAKGNILERFSAQQFPDLHSELNLSSLELGDSALYFCASSVGLGDTSGGPYNEQFFGPGTRLTVL.

The CDR3 region has the DNA TGTGCCAGCAGTTCCTCAGGGGGCCCCGCCTACGAGCAGTACTTC. This codes for CASSSSGGPAYEQYF. The chain links TRBV28 to TRBJ2-5, with 8 bases lining up with TRBD1. Judging by the DNA end, TRBJ2-7 fits better; the J call may be wrong. This CDR3 spans 15 amino acids. The germline V gene has CDR1 MDHEN and CDR2 SYDVKM.

The V and J genes are TRBV27 and TRBJ1-5, with D uncertain. V gave up 2 bases and J gave up 2 bases, with 7 bases separating them. CDR3 length: 14 amino acids. CDR1 MNHEY and CDR2 SMNVEV come from the germline V gene (reference sequence). CDR3 DNA sequence: TGTGCCAGCAGTTTAGGGCAGGGCAATCAGCCCCAGCATTTT. Its protein is CASSLGQGNQPQHF.

This chain's CDR3 is CASNPDSNYGYTF. The DNA for the CDR3 is TGTGCCAGCAACCCCGACAGTAACTATGGCTACACCTTC. V and J are TRBV7-2 and TRBJ1-2; possibly TRBD1 for D (5 bases). Trimming left V 7 bases short and J 1 base short, with 10 bases between. The germline gives CDR1 SGHTA, CDR2 FQGNSA. This CDR3 is 13 amino acids long.

V is TRBV5-1 and J is TRBJ1-2; a weak D match, TRBD1 (6 bases). The length of the CDR3 is 14 residues. V lost 1 base, J lost 6 bases, and 13 bases lay in between. Germline V CDR1 and CDR2: SGHRS, YFSETQ. CDR3 in DNA: TGCGCCAGCAGCTTGCGGGGGGCCCCGGATGGCTACACCTTC. Its translation is CASSLRGAPDGYTF. Drawing the rest from reference TRBV5-1 and TRBJ1-2, the complete variable domain is KAGVTQTPRYLIKTRGQQVTLSCSPISGHRSVSWYQQTPGQGLQFLFEYFSETQRNKGNFPGRFSGRQFSNSRSEMNVSTLELGDSALYLCASSLRGAPDGYTFGSGTRLTVV.

In this sample, this clone turned up a few times. V is TRBV2 and J is TRBJ2-1; the match to TRBD2 covers 7 bases. The CDR3 has 16 residues. Germline V gene data show CDR1 as SNHLY and CDR2 as FYNNEI. The junction had 12 bases not matched to a gene; V was cut back by 6 bases and J by 4 bases. Here the CDR3 DNA reads TGTGCCAGCAGGAAAGGCGGGGGAGAGATTTACAATGAGCAGTTCTTC. Amino acid sequence: CASRKGGGEIYNEQFF.

The CDR3 region is CASSPLSKYEQYF. The CDR3 nucleotides are TGTGCCAGCAGTCCCCTATCTAAGTACGAGCAGTACTTC. V is TRBV6-1 and J is TRBJ2-7; D uncertain. CDR3 length: 13 residues. Trimming shortened V by 5 bases and J by 4 bases, and 12 bases separated the two germline ends. Germline CDR1 MNHNS, CDR2 SASEGT.

J is TRBJ2-3 and V is TRBV11-1; D is perhaps TRBD2 (6 bases). Germline V gene sequence: CDR1 SGHAT, CDR2 FQDESV (reference sequence). Trimming pared 4 bases from V and 6 bases from J, leaving 17 bases between. The CDR3 runs 15 residues. CDR3: CASSSGTSSADTQYF. In DNA, the CDR3 is TGTGCCAGCAGCTCCGGGACTTCTTCCGCCGATACGCAGTATTTT.

This sequence joins TRBV9 and TRBJ2-3; 10 bases agree with TRBD2. The CDR3 runs to 20 residues. Germline V gives CDR1 SGDLS, CDR2 YYNGEE. Trimming removed 0 bases from V and 4 bases from J; junction bases left unmatched: 17. CDR3: CASSVDLLASGGRFADTQYF. The CDR3 DNA reads TGTGCCAGCAGCGTAGATCTGTTGGCTAGCGGGGGCCGCTTCGCAGATACGCAGTATTTT. Looking up the rest from reference TRBV9 and TRBJ2-3 gives the full variable domain: DSGVTQTPKHLITATGQRVTLRCSPRSGDLSVYWYQQSLDQGLQFLIQYYNGEERAKGNILERFSAQQFPDLHSELNLSSLELGDSALYFCASSVDLLASGGRFADTQYFGPGTRLTVL.

This chain connects TRBV18 to TRBJ1-1; perhaps TRBD1 as D (6 bases). V dropped 3 bases and J dropped 1 base, with 15 bases sitting between them. This CDR3 region has 16 residues. Germline V gene lookup returns CDR1 KGHSH and CDR2 LQKENI. CDR3 in amino acids: CASSPFSGEWNTEAFF. CDR3 DNA: TGTGCCAGCTCACCCTTCTCAGGGGAATGGAACACTGAAGCTTTCTTT.

This clone was detected a few times. The rearrangement links TRBV23-1 to TRBJ1-4; weak D call: TRBD1 (6 bases). TRBV23-1 is an open reading frame, and its role is uncertain. The V end lost 4 bases, the J end lost 0 bases, and 15 bases lay between the germline ends. CDR3 size: 17 residues. CDR3 amino acids: CASSLEWTDSTNEKLFF. CDR3 bases: TGCGCCAGCAGTCTAGAATGGACAGACTCAACTAATGAAAAACTGTTTTTT.

The chain employs TRBV2 and TRBJ2-4; 9 positions agree with TRBD1. V was clipped by 5 bases and J by 5 bases; unmatched bases: 4. This CDR3 contains 14 residues. CDR1 and CDR2 (germline): SNHLY, FYNNEI. CDR3 in amino acids: CASSLRDRENIQYF. In DNA form, the CDR3 reads TGTGCCAGCAGTCTCCGGGACAGGGAAAACATTCAGTACTTC.

As concerns this clone: Its ends do not fully match the called genes, so a read error is possible. The gene calls are TRBV7-9 and TRBJ1-2; TRBD1 might be the D (5 bases). This CDR3 spans 17 amino acids. Germline V lookup: CDR1 SEHNR, CDR2 FQNEAQ (reference sequence). CDR3 coding DNA: TGTTCCAGCAGCTTCCAGAACGCCCCGGGGGGAATTGGTGGCTACACCTTC. Residues: CSSSFQNAPGGIGGYTF. The entire variable domain, with the rest obtained from reference TRBV7-9 and TRBJ1-2, is as follows: DTGVSQNPRHKITKRGQNVTFRCDPISEHNRLYWYRQTLGQGPEFLTYFQNEAQLEKSRLLSDRFSAERPKGSFSTLEIQRTEQGDSAMYLCSSSFQNAPGGIGGYTFGSGTRLTVV.